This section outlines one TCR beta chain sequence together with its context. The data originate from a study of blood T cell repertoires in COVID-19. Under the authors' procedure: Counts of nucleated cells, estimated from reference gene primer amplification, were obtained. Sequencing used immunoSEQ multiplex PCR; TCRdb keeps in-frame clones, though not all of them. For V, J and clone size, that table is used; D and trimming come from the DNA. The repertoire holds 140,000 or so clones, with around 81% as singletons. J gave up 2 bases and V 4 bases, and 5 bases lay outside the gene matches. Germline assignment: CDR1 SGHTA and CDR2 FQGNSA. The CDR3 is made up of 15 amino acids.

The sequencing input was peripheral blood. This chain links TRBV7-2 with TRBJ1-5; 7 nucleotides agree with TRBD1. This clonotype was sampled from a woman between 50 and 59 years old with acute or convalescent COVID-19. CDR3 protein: CASSSTGLGNQPQHF. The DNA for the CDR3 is TGTGCCAGCAGCTCGACAGGGTTAGGCAATCAGCCCCAGCATTTT.